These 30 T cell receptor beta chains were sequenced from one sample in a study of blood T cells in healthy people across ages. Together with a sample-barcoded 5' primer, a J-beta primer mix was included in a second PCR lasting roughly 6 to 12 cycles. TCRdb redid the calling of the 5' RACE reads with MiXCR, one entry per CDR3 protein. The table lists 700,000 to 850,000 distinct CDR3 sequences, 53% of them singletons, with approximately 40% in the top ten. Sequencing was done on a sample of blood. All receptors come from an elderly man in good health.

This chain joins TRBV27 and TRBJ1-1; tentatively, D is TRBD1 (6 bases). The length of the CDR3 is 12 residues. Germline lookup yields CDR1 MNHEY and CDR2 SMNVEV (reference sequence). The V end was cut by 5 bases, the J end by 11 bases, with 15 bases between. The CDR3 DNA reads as TGTGCCAGCAGTATAAGGGGGGGGTGGGCTTTCTTT. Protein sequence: CASSIRGGWAFF.

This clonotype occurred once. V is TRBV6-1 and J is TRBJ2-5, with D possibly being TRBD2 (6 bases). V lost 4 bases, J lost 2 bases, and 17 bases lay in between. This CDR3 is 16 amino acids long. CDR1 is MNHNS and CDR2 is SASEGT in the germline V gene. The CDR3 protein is CASSAWGVPRQETQYF. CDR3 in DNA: TGTGCCAGCAGTGCTTGGGGGGTGCCAAGGCAAGAGACCCAGTACTTC.

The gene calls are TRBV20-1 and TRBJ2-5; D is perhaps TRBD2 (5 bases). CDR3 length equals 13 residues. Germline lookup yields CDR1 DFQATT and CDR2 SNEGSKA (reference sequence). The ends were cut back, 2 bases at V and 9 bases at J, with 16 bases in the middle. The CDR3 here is CSARRLAGWAQYF. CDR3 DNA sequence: TGCAGTGCTAGAAGGCTAGCCGGGTGGGCCCAGTACTTC.

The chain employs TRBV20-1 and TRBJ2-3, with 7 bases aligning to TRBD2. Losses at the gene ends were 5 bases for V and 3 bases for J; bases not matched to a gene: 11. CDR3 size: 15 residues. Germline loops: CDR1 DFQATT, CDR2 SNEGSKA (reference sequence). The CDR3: CSAFPGLPRTDTQYF. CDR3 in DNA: TGCAGTGCTTTTCCGGGACTACCAAGAACAGATACGCAGTATTTT.

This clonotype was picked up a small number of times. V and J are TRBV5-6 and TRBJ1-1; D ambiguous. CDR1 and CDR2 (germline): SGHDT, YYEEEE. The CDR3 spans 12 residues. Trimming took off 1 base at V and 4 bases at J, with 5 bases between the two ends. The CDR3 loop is CASSLYSTEAFF. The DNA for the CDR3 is TGTGCCAGCAGCTTGTACAGCACTGAAGCTTTCTTT.

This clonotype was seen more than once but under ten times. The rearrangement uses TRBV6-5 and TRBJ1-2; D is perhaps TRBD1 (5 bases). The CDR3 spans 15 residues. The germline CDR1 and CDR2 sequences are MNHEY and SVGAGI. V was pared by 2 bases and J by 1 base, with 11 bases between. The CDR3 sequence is CASSYTGRGNYGYTF. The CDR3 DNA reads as TGTGCCAGCAGTTACACGGGACGGGGTAACTATGGCTACACCTTC.

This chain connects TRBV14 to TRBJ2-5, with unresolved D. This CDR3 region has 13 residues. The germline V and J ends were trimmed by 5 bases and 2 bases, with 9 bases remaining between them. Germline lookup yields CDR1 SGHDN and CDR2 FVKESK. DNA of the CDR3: TGTGCCAGCAGCAAACTCCAGCAAGAGACCCAGTACTTC. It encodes CASSKLQQETQYF. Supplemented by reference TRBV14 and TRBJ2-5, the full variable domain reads EAGVTQFPSHSVIEKGQTVTLRCDPISGHDNLYWYRRVMGKEIKFLLHFVKESKQDESGMPNNRFLAERTGGTYSTLKVQPAELEDSGVYFCASSKLQQETQYFGPGTRLLVL.

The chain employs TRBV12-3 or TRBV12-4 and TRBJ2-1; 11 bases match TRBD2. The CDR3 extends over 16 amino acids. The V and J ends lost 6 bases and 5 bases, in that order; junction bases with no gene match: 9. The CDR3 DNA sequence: TGTGCCAGCAGACCTACCGGGACTAGCGGAAACAATGAGCAGTTCTTC. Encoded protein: CASRPTGTSGNNEQFF.

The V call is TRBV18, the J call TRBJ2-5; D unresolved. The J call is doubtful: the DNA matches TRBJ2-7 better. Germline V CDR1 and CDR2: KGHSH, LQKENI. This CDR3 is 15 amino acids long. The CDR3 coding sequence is TGTGCCAGCTCATCTCAGACTGTTCCCACTTACGAGCAGTACTTC. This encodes CASSSQTVPTYEQYF.

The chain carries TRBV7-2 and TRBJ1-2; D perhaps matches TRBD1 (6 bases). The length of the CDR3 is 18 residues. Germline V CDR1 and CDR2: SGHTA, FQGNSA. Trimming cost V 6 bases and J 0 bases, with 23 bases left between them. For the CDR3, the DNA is TGTGCCAGCAGTCCGCGTGGGGGGGGCCAAAACCCTAACTATGGCTACACCTTC. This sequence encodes CASSPRGGGQNPNYGYTF.

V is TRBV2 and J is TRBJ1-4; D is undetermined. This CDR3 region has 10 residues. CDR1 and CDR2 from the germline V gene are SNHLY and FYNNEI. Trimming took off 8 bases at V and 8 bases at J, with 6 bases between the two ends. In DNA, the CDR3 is TGTGCCAGCGCCGGGGAAAAACTGTTTTTT. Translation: CASAGEKLFF. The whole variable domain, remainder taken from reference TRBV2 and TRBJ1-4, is EPEVTQTPSHQVTQMGQEVILRCVPISNHLYFYWYRQILGQKVEFLVSFYNNEISEKSEIFDDQFSVERPDGSNFTLKIRSTKLEDSAMYFCASAGEKLFFGSGTQLSVL.

The DNA for the CDR3 is TGTGCCAGCAGCCCGGGTCTAGCGGGAATCGACCAGTTCTTC. Its translation: CASSPGLAGIDQFF. J is TRBJ2-1 and V is TRBV7-3; 9 nucleotides align to TRBD2. J gave up 13 bases and V 5 bases, and 12 bases lay outside the gene matches. Germline assignment: CDR1 SGHTA and CDR2 FQGTGA. CDR3 length equals 14 residues.

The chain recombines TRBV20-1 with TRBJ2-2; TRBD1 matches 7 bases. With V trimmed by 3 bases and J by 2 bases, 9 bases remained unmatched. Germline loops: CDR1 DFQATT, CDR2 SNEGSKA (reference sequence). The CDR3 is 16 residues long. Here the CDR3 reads CSASQTGTVNTGELFF. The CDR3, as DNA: TGCAGTGCTAGTCAAACCGGGACAGTCAACACCGGGGAGCTGTTTTTT.

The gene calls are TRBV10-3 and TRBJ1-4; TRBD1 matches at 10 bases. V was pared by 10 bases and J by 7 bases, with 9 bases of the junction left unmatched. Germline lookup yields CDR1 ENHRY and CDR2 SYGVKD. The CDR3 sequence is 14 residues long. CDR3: CATMRDRGTEKLFF. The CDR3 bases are TGTGCCACTATGCGGGACAGGGGTACTGAAAAACTGTTTTTT.

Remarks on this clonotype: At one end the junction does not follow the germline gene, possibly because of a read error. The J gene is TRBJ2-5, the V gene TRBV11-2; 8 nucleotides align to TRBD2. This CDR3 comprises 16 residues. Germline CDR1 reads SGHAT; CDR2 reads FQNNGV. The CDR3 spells CTSSLQPGGAKETQYF. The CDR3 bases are TGTACCAGCAGCTTACAACCGGGAGGGGCGAAAGAGACCCAGTACTTC.

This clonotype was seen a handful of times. CDR3 nucleotides: TGCAGTGCTAACCGGGACTCGCGTACTGAGACCCAGTACTTC. Encoded protein: CSANRDSRTETQYF. V gene TRBV20-1 combines with J gene TRBJ2-5; tentative D call: TRBD2 (6 bases). The germline V and J ends were trimmed by 4 bases and 5 bases, with 17 bases remaining between them. Germline V gene data show CDR1 as DFQATT and CDR2 as SNEGSKA (reference sequence). CDR3 length equals 14 residues.

The CDR3: CASSPSKTGGQHEQYF. The CDR3 DNA reads TGTGCCAGCAGCCCCTCCAAGACCGGAGGACAACACGAGCAGTACTTC. This chain links TRBV4-2 with TRBJ2-7; possibly TRBD1 or TRBD2 for D (5 bases each). This CDR3 has 16 residues. Trimming stripped 4 bases from V and 5 bases from J, with 21 bases between. The germline gives CDR1 LGHNA, CDR2 YNFKEQ.

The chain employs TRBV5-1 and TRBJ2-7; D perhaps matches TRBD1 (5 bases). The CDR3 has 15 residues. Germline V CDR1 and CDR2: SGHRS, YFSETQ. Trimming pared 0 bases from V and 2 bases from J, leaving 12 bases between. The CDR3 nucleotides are TGCGCCAGCAGCTTGGTAGACAGTATTGCCTACGAGCAGTACTTC. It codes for CASSLVDSIAYEQYF.

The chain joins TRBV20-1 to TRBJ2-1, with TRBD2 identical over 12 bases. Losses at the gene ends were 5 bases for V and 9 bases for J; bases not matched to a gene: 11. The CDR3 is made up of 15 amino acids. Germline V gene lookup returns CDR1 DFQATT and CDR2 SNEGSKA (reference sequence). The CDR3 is CSAQFLAGGEGEQFF. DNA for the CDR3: TGCAGTGCTCAGTTCCTAGCGGGAGGGGAAGGTGAGCAGTTCTTC.

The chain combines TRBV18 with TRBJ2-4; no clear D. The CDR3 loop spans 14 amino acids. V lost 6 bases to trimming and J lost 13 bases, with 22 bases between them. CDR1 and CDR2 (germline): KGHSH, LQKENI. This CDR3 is CASSQTASYNEQYF. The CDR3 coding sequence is TGTGCCAGCTCCCAGACGGCCTCCTACAATGAGCAGTACTTC.

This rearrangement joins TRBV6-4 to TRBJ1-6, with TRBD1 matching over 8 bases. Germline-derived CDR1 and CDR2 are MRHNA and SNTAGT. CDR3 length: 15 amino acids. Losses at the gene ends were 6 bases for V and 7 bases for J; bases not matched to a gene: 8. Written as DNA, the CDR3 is TGTGCCAGCAGGGAGGACAGGGCCTCGAATTCACCCCTCCACTTT. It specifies CASREDRASNSPLHF.

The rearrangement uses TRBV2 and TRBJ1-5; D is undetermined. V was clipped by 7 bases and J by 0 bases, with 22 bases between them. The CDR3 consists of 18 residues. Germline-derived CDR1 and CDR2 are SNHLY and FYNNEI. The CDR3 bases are TGTGCCAGCACCCGTTCCCCAGAGGGCCTGAATAGCAATCAGCCCCAGCATTTT. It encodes CASTRSPEGLNSNQPQHF.

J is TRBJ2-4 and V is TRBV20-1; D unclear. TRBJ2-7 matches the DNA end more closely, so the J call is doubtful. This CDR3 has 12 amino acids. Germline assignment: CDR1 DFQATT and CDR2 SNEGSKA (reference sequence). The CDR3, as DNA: TGCAGTGCTAGGTACGCCGGCTACGAGCAGTACTTC. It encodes CSARYAGYEQYF.

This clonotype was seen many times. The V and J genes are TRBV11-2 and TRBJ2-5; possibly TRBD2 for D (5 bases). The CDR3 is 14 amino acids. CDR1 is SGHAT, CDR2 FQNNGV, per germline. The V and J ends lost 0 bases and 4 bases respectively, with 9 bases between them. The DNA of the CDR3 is TGTGCCAGCAGCTTAGAGGGGAGCGGAGAGACCCAGTACTTC. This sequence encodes CASSLEGSGETQYF.

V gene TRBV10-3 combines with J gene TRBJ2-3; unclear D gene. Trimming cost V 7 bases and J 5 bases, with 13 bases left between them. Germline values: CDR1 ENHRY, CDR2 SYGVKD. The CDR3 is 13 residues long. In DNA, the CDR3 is TGTGCCATCACGCCAGCACCTGGAGATACGCAGTATTTT. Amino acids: CAITPAPGDTQYF.

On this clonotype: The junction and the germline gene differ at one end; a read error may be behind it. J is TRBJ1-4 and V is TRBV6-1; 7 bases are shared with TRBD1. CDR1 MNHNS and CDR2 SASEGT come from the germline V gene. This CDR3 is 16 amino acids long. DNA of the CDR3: TGTGCCAACAGTGGGGACAGAGTTGCAACTAATGAAAAACTGTTTTTT. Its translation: CANSGDRVATNEKLFF.

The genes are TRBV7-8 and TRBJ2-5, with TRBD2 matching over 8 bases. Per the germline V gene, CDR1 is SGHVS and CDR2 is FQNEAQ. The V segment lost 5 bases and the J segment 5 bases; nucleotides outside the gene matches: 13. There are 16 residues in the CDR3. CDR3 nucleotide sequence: TGTGCCAGCAGCCCACGGCGTACGGGCGGGAGGGAGACCCAGTACTTC. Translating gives CASSPRRTGGRETQYF.

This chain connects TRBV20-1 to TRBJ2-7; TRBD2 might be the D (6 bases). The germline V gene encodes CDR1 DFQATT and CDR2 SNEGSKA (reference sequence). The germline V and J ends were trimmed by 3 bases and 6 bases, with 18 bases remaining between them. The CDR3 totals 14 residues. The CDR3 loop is CSARPSGESSEQYF. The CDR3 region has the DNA TGCAGTGCTAGGCCGTCGGGAGAGTCGTCCGAGCAGTACTTC.

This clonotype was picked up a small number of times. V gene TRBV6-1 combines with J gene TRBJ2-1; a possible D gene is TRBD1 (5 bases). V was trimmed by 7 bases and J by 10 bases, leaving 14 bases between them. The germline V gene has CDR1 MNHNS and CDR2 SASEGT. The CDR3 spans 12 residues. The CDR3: CASTSTVREQFF. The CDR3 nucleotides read TGTGCCAGCACTTCGACAGTGAGGGAGCAGTTCTTC.

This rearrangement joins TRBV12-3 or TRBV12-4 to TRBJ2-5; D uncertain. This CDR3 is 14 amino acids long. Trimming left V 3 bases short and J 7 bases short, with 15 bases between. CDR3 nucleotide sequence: TGTGCCAGCAGTTTGGTGACTGCGACGGGGACCCAGTACTTC. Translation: CASSLVTATGTQYF.